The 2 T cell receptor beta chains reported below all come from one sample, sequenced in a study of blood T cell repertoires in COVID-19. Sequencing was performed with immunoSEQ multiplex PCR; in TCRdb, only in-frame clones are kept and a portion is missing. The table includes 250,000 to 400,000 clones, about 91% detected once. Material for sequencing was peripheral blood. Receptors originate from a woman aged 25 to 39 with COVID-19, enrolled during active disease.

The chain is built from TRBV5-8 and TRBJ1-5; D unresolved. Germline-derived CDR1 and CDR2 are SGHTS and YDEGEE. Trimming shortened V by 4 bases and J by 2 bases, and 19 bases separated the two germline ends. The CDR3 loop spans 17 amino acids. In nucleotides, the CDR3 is TGTGCCAGCAGCCCACCGAGGCACGCCACCCGCAATCAGCCCCAGCATTTT. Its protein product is CASSPPRHATRNQPQHF. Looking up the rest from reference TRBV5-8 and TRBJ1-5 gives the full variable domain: EAGVTQSPTHLIKTRGQQATLRCSPISGHTSVYWYQQALGLGLQFLLWYDEGEERNRGNFPPRFSGRQFPNYSSELNVNALELEDSALYLCASSPPRHATRNQPQHFGDGTRLSIL.

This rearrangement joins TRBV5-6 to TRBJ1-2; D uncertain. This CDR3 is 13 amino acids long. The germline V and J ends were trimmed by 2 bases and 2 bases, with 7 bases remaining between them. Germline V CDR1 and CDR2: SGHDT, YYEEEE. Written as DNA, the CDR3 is TGTGCCAGCAGCTTTACAGAGAACTATGGCTACACCTTC. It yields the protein CASSFTENYGYTF.